There are a few counts of the clone carrying this T cell receptor (beta chain). This CDR3 comprises 13 residues. V dropped 1 base and J dropped 6 bases, with 9 bases sitting between them. Germline V gives CDR1 SGHTA, CDR2 FQGNSA. This entry is derived from a study of human T cells and chemical hapten exposure. Study details: A patient group, mainly female, showed alopecia areata, totalis or universalis.

The sample's time point: pre-sensitization, week 0. The treatment is: therapeutic diphenylcyclopropenone sensitization with weekly scalp DPC. Researchers extracted total RNA from unfractionated whole blood. Unique molecular identifiers were affixed to discrete cDNA molecules within the library. Via MiXCR, TCRdb re-called the RACE reads, giving one row per CDR3 protein. This table holds around 250,000 distinct CDR3 sequences, more than 6.5% found once. The sample was whole blood, taken in connection with sensitization to the hapten diphenylcyclopropenone (DPC). This chain connects TRBV7-2 to TRBJ1-2; D gene uncertain. The source of this sequence is a woman between 40 and 55 years old with alopecia areata. Some clones in this sample may be carry-over from other donors' samples. Written as DNA, the CDR3 is TGTGCCAGCAGCTTAGTCCAGGCCCATGGCTACACCTTC. This encodes CASSLVQAHGYTF.